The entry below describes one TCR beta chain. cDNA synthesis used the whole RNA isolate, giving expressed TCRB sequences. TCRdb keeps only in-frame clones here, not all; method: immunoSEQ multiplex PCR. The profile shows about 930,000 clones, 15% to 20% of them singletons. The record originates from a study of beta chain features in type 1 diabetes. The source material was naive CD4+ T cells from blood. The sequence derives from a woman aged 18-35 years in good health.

The CDR3 nucleotides read TGTGCCAGCAGTTTATCCAGGGGAGATACGCAGTATTTT. Its protein is CASSLSRGDTQYF. This chain joins TRBV27 and TRBJ2-3; D may be TRBD1 (6 bases). Between the trimmed V and J ends, which lost 0 bases and 5 bases, there was a span of 6 bases. The CDR3 is made up of 13 amino acids. CDR1 is MNHEY and CDR2 is SMNVEV in the germline V gene (reference sequence).